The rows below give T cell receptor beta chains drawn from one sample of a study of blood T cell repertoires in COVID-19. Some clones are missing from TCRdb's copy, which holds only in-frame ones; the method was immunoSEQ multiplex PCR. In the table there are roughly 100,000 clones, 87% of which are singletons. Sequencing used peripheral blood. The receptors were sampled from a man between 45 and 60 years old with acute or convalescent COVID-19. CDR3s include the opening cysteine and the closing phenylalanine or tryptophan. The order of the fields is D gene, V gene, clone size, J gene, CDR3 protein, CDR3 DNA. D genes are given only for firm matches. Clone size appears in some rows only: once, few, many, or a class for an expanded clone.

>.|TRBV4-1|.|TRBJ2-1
CASSQDGNSYNEQFF
TGCGCCAGCAGCCAAGACGGGAACTCCTACAATGAGCAGTTCTTC
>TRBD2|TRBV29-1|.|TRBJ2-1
CSSSPGLASNEQFF
TGCAGCTCTTCCCCGGGACTAGCTTCCAATGAGCAGTTCTTC
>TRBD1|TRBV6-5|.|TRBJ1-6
CASSYGTVYNSPLHF
TGTGCCAGCAGCTATGGGACAGTCTATAATTCACCCCTCCACTTT
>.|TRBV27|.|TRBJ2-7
CASSITQGSTRYEQYF
TGTGCCAGCAGTATTACTCAGGGGTCAACGCGCTACGAGCAGTACTTC
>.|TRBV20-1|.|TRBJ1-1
CSASKGGTEAFF
TGCAGTGCTAGTAAGGGAGGCACTGAAGCTTTCTTT
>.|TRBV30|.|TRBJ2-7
CAWNVRGSGEQYF
TGTGCCTGGAACGTGAGAGGATCGGGGGAGCAGTACTTC
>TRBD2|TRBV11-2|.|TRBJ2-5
CASSLAGGKETQYF
TGTGCCAGCAGCTTAGCGGGAGGGAAAGAGACCCAGTACTTC
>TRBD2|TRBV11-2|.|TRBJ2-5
CASTGVGRDPAETQYF
TGTGCCAGCACCGGGGTCGGGAGGGACCCAGCCGAGACCCAGTACTTC
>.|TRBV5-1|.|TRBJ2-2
CASQGRGNTGELFF
TGCGCCAGCCAGGGGAGGGGGAACACCGGGGAGCTGTTTTTT
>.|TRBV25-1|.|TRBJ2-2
CASTARGFTGELFF
TGTGCCAGCACAGCACGCGGTTTCACCGGGGAGCTGTTTTTT
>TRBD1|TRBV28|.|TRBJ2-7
CASSIGDSYEQYF
TGTGCCAGCAGTATCGGGGACAGCTACGAGCAGTACTTC
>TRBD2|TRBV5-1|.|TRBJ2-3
CASSLESGTRDTQYF
TGCGCCAGCAGCTTGGAAAGCGGGACGAGAGATACGCAGTATTTT
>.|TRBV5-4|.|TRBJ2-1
CASSLGTSSYNEQFF
TGTGCCAGCAGCTTGGGGACAAGCTCCTACAATGAGCAGTTCTTC
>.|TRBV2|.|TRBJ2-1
CASRRLVAHNEQFF
TGTGCCAGCAGACGACTAGTTGCCCACAATGAGCAGTTCTTC
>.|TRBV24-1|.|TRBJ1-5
CATSDPGGNQPQHF
TGTGCCACCAGTGATCCCGGCGGAAATCAGCCCCAGCATTTT
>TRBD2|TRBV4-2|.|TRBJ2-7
CASSPERGSAYEQYF
TGTGCCAGCAGCCCCGAGCGGGGGAGCGCCTACGAGCAGTACTTC
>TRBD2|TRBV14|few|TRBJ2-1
CASSHLLAGDDEQFF
TGTGCCAGCAGCCATTTACTAGCGGGAGATGATGAGCAGTTCTTC
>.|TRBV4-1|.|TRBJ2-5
CASSQDTRGETQYF
TGCGCCAGCAGCCAAGATACGAGAGGTGAGACCCAGTACTTC
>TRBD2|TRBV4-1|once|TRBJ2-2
CASSQPTSGTGELFF
TGCGCCAGCAGCCAACCTACTAGCGGCACCGGGGAGCTGTTTTTT
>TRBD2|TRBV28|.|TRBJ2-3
CASGLTSGTDTQYF
TGTGCCAGCGGACTAACTAGCGGTACAGATACGCAGTATTTT
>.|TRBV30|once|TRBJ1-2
CAWTPDKKYGYTF
TGTGCCTGGACCCCGGACAAAAAGTATGGCTACACCTTC
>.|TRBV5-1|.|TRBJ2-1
CASSLYGSGLEQFF
TGCGCCAGCAGCTTGTACGGGTCCGGTCTGGAGCAGTTCTTC
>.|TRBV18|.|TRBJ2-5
CASSPPRSIGTQYF
TGTGCCAGCTCACCACCGCGCTCCATTGGGACCCAGTACTTC
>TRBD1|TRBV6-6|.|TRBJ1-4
CASSTGTVATNEKLFF
TGTGCCAGCAGTACTGGGACAGTTGCAACTAATGAAAAACTGTTTTTT
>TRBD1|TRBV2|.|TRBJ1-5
CASSPRGPDQPQHF
TGTGCCAGCAGCCCCAGGGGGCCGGATCAGCCCCAGCATTTT
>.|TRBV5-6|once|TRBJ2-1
CASSLVAGFGYNEQFF
TGTGCCAGCAGCTTGGTGGCGGGCTTCGGGTACAATGAGCAGTTCTTC
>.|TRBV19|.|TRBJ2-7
CASSNRDTISYEQYF
TGTGCCAGTAGTAACCGGGACACTATCTCCTACGAGCAGTACTTC
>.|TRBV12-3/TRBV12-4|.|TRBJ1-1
CASSRDSYTEAFF
TGTGCCAGCAGCCGGGACTCTTACACTGAAGCTTTCTTT
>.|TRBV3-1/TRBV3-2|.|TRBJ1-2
CASSQQGGSGHYGYTF
TGTGCCAGCAGCCAACAAGGTGGATCGGGACATTATGGCTACACCTTC
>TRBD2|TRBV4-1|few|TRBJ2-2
CASSQPSLAGNTGELFF
TGCGCCAGCAGCCAACCATCCCTAGCGGGGAACACCGGGGAGCTGTTTTTT
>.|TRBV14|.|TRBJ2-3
CASSLLSRWDTQYF
TGTGCCAGCAGCCTGTTGTCCCGGTGGGATACGCAGTATTTT
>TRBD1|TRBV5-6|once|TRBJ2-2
CASSSGTGGTGELFF
TGTGCCAGCAGTTCCGGGACAGGGGGCACCGGGGAGCTGTTTTTT
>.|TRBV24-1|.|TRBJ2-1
CATSDGLAPLYNEQFF
TGTGCCACCAGTGATGGGCTAGCTCCCCTATACAATGAGCAGTTCTTC
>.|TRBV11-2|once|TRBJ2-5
CASSLGPRRETQYF
TGTGCCAGCAGCTTAGGCCCCCGTAGAGAGACCCAGTACTTC
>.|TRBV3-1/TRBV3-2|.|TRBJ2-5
CASSQDLGQPQETQYF
TGTGCCAGCAGCCAAGATCTAGGCCAGCCTCAAGAGACCCAGTACTTC
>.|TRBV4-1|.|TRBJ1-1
CASSQAGRAEAFF
TGCGCCAGCAGCCAAGCAGGGAGGGCTGAAGCTTTCTTT
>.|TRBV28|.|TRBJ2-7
CASTQVLADRKRAYEQYF
TGTGCCAGCACCCAAGTGCTAGCGGACAGAAAACGAGCCTACGAGCAGTACTTC
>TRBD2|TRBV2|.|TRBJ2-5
CASSESVTSGYQETQYF
TGTGCCAGCAGTGAATCGGTAACTAGCGGGTACCAAGAGACCCAGTACTTC
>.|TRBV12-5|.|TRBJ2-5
CASGWGVSETQYF
TGTGCTAGTGGTTGGGGCGTAAGCGAGACCCAGTACTTC
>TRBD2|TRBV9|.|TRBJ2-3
CASSAYEGLDVADTQYF
TGTGCCAGCAGCGCCTATGAGGGACTAGACGTTGCAGATACGCAGTATTTT
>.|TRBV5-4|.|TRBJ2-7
CASSSSGIETYEQYF
TGTGCCAGCAGCTCGTCCGGGATAGAAACTTACGAGCAGTACTTC
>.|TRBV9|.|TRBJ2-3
CASSVGTYRDTQYF
TGTGCCAGCAGCGTCGGGACTTACAGGGATACGCAGTATTTT
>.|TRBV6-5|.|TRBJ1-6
CASRQGGDSPLHF
TGTGCCAGCCGGCAGGGTGGGGATTCACCCCTCCACTTT
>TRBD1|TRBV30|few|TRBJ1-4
CAWSAGTALNEKLFF
TGTGCCTGGAGTGCCGGGACAGCATTGAATGAAAAACTGTTTTTT
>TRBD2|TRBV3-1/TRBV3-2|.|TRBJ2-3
CASSSQLAGGGDTQYF
TGTGCCAGCAGCAGTCAACTAGCGGGAGGGGGAGATACGCAGTATTTT
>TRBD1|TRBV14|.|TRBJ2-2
CASSPGTGLGELFF
TGTGCCAGCAGCCCAGGGACAGGTCTCGGGGAGCTGTTTTTT
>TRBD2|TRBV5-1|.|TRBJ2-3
CASSWGTSINTQYF
TGCGCCAGCAGCTGGGGGACTAGCATAAATACGCAGTATTTT
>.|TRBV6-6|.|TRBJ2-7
CASSNDSDEQYF
TGTGCCAGCAGCAACGACTCTGACGAGCAGTACTTC
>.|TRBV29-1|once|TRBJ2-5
CSAGGWRETQYF
TGCAGCGCGGGCGGATGGAGAGAGACCCAGTACTTC
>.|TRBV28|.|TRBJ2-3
CASSLSSRFDTQYF
TGTGCCAGCAGTTTGTCTAGCCGGTTTGATACGCAGTATTTT
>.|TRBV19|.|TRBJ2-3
CASSTPGLTSTDTQYF
TGTGCCAGTAGTACACCGGGACTGACTAGCACAGATACGCAGTATTTT
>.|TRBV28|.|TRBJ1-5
CASSLLGQRDQPQHF
TGTGCCAGCAGCCTATTGGGACAAAGGGATCAGCCCCAGCATTTT
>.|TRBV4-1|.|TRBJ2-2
CASSQVGQAGEDTGELFF
TGCGCCAGCAGCCAAGTGGGACAGGCGGGAGAGGACACCGGGGAGCTGTTTTTT
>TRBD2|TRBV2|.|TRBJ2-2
CASSGEGGELFF
TGTGCCAGCAGTGGGGAGGGCGGGGAGCTGTTTTTT
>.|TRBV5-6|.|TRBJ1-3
CASSPGASSGNTIYF
TGTGCCAGCAGCCCAGGGGCCTCCTCTGGAAACACCATATATTTT
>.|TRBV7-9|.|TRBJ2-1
CARDSCSYNEQFF
TGTGCCAGGGACAGCTGCTCCTACAATGAGCAGTTCTTC
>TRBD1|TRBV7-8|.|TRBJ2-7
CASSPGQGGVYEQYF
TGTGCCAGCAGCCCTGGACAGGGGGGAGTCTACGAGCAGTACTTC
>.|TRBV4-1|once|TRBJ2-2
CASSLSMEADTGELFF
TGCGCCAGCAGCCTGTCTATGGAGGCGGACACCGGGGAGCTGTTTTTT